One sample yielded the 17 T cell receptor beta chains listed below, sequenced in a study of neurological immune-mediated disorders. MiXCR, run by TCRdb on the 5' RACE reads, gives a single entry per CDR3 protein. The table records roughly 50,000 distinct CDR3 sequences, about 12% of them present only once. Sequencing was performed on PBMCs. These receptors all stem from a woman aged 55-69 years with HTLV-1-associated myelopathy (HAM/TSP).

This clonotype appeared many times. The chain has TRBV6-1 and TRBJ1-2, with no clear D. Germline CDR1 reads MNHNS; CDR2 reads SASEGT. The CDR3 is made up of 14 amino acids. V shed 1 base and J shed 0 bases, with 6 bases lying between them. The CDR3 sequence: CASSEGSSNYGYTF. In DNA, the CDR3 is TGTGCCAGCAGTGAAGGTAGCTCTAACTATGGCTACACCTTC.

This clonotype was counted a few times. The CDR3 loop is CASSLDRQGPYEQYF. DNA of the CDR3: TGCGCCAGCAGCTTGGATCGACAGGGACCCTACGAGCAGTACTTC. The J gene is TRBJ2-7, the V gene TRBV5-1, with 7 bases aligning to TRBD1. This CDR3 spans 15 amino acids. CDR1 SGHRS and CDR2 YFSETQ come from the germline V gene. V gave up 0 bases and J gave up 2 bases; unmatched junction bases: 5.

This clonotype was seen repeatedly, ten times or more. The chain recombines TRBV7-6 with TRBJ2-2; no clear D gene. The CDR3 sequence is 12 residues long. Germline CDR1 SGHVS, CDR2 FNYEAQ. V was clipped by 5 bases and J by 3 bases, with 4 bases between them. The CDR3 DNA reads as TGTGCCAGCAGCCATGACACCGGGGAGCTGTTTTTT. It codes for CASSHDTGELFF.

The genes are TRBV12-3 or TRBV12-4 and TRBJ2-2, with 12 bases that match TRBD2. CDR3 length equals 16 residues. V was pared by 5 bases and J by 6 bases, with 7 bases of the junction left unmatched. The CDR3 DNA sequence: TGTGCCAGCAGTCCACTAGCGGGAGGTGGGCCCGGGGAGCTGTTTTTT. Translating gives CASSPLAGGGPGELFF.

This clonotype showed up many times. J is TRBJ2-4 and V is TRBV12-3 or TRBV12-4; weak D call: TRBD2 (6 bases). The CDR3 is 15 amino acids. The germline V and J ends were trimmed by 3 bases and 0 bases, with 9 bases remaining between them. The CDR3 protein is CASSFGGGAKNIQYF. DNA of the CDR3: TGTGCCAGCAGTTTCGGGGGAGGAGCCAAAAACATTCAGTACTTC.

This clonotype was found a few times. This chain uses TRBV5-1 with TRBJ1-2; 10 nucleotides agree with TRBD1. Per germline, CDR1 SGHRS and CDR2 YFSETQ. The CDR3 runs to 15 residues. Germline trimming cut 7 bases from V and 8 bases from J; bases unmatched to any gene: 14. DNA of the CDR3: TGCGCCAGCGAGACAGGGGGCAACCCTGGGGAGGGCTACACCTTC. Its translation: CASETGGNPGEGYTF.

This clonotype was observed at least ten times. V and J are TRBV4-1 and TRBJ2-2; D perhaps matches TRBD2 (6 bases). Germline-derived CDR1 and CDR2 are MGHRA and YSYEKL. The CDR3 has 14 amino acids. The V end was cut by 4 bases, the J end by 6 bases, with 12 bases between. CDR3 DNA sequence: TGCGCCAGCAGCCGACGACTAGATCCCGGGGAGCTGTTTTTT. It is translated as CASSRRLDPGELFF.

In this sample, this clonotype is medium-sized. This chain connects TRBV5-1 to TRBJ2-7; D is possibly TRBD2 (6 bases). CDR1 and CDR2 (germline): SGHRS, YFSETQ. CDR3 length: 15 residues. Trimming pared 1 base from V and 0 bases from J, leaving 11 bases between. CDR3 in DNA: TGCGCCAGCAGCTTGTCGGGGACTCTCTCCTACGAGCAGTACTTC. Translation gives CASSLSGTLSYEQYF.

This clonotype was detected many times. The CDR3 bases are TGCAGCGTTGCGCGGGCCCAAGAGACCCAGTACTTC. Amino acid sequence: CSVARAQETQYF. V gene TRBV29-1 combines with J gene TRBJ2-5, with TRBD2 as a possible D gene (5 bases). Trimming took 4 bases from V and 1 from J, leaving 7 bases between them. The CDR3 contains 12 residues. Germline V gene lookup returns CDR1 SQVTM and CDR2 ANQGSEA.

This clonotype was counted many times. The CDR3 protein is CASRRTSDGSGELFF. CDR3 DNA: TGCGCCAGCAGGCGGACTAGCGATGGAAGCGGGGAGCTGTTTTTT. The rearrangement joins TRBV5-1 to TRBJ2-2, with 9 bases identical to TRBD2. Germline-derived CDR1 and CDR2 are SGHRS and YFSETQ. V dropped 5 bases and J dropped 7; count of bases not matched to a gene: 9. The CDR3 consists of 15 residues.

This clonotype was seen repeatedly, ten times or more. The V gene is TRBV3-1, the J gene TRBJ1-1; D is undetermined. V lost 4 bases and J 4 bases, leaving 7 bases between the germline ends. The CDR3 consists of 12 residues. From germline, CDR1 is LGHDT and CDR2 YNNKEL (reference sequence). CDR3 nucleotide sequence: TGTGCCAGCAGCCGAGGGCGCACTGAAGCTTTCTTT. This gives the protein CASSRGRTEAFF.

This clonotype was seen many times. The chain carries TRBV5-1 and TRBJ1-3, with 12 bases aligning to TRBD1. The V gene's germline CDR1 is SGHRS and CDR2 YFSETQ. This CDR3 is built from 17 residues. The trim removed 4 bases at V and 0 bases at J, leaving 5 bases unmatched. Here the CDR3 DNA reads TGCGCCAGCAGCACCGGGACAGGGGGCCGCTCTGGAAACACCATATATTTT. The encoded protein is CASSTGTGGRSGNTIYF.

This clonotype was seen ten or more times. V usage is TRBV7-9 and J usage is TRBJ1-3, with 8 bases lining up with TRBD1. This CDR3 has 15 amino acids. With V trimmed by 5 bases and J by 0 bases, 3 bases remained unmatched. CDR1 is SEHNR, CDR2 FQNEAQ, per germline (reference sequence). CDR3 residues: CASSQDRVSGNTIYF. The DNA for the CDR3 is TGTGCCAGCAGCCAGGACAGGGTCTCTGGAAACACCATATATTTT.

This clonotype was observed many times. The chain couples TRBV20-1 to TRBJ2-5; maybe TRBD2 (6 bases). Germline V lookup: CDR1 DFQATT, CDR2 SNEGSKA (reference sequence). V shed 5 bases and J shed 2 bases, with 18 bases lying between them. The CDR3 has 15 amino acids. Here the CDR3 reads CSASPPSVPQETQYF. The CDR3, as DNA: TGCAGTGCTTCCCCACCTAGCGTCCCTCAAGAGACCCAGTACTTC.

The table lists this clonotype with many counts. The chain combines TRBV20-1 with TRBJ2-1, with TRBD2 matching 15 bases. The CDR3 has 14 amino acids. Germline CDR1 reads DFQATT; CDR2 reads SNEGSKA (reference sequence). J gave up 6 bases and V 5 bases, and 2 bases lay outside the gene matches. The DNA of the CDR3 is TGCAGTGCTTGGACTAGCGGGAGGGCCAATGAGCAGTTCTTC. Translating it yields CSAWTSGRANEQFF.

The V call is TRBV5-1, the J call TRBJ2-1; the match to TRBD2 covers 13 bases. This CDR3 comprises 18 residues. Germline loops: CDR1 SGHRS, CDR2 YFSETQ. V lost 2 bases and J lost 2; bases outside the gene matches: 7. CDR3 coding DNA: TGCGCCAGCAGCTTACAGGGACTAGCGGGACGGACCTACAATGAGCAGTTCTTC. Its translation: CASSLQGLAGRTYNEQFF.

Ten or more counts support this clonotype. The chain carries TRBV10-3 and TRBJ2-5; no firm D call. The ends were cut back, 6 bases at V and 1 base at J, with 3 bases in the middle. Germline loops: CDR1 ENHRY, CDR2 SYGVKD. The CDR3 sequence is 11 residues long. CDR3 residues: CAIRGQETQYF. The DNA for the CDR3 is TGTGCCATCAGAGGCCAAGAGACCCAGTACTTC.